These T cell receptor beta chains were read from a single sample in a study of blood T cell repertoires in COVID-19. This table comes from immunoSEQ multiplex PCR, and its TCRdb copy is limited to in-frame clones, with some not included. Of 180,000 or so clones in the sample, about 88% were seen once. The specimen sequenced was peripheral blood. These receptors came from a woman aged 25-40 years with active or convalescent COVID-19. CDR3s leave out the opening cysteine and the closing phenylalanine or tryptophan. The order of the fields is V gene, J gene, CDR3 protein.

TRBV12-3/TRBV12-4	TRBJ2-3	ASTPSTDTQY
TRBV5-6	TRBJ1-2	ASSLVRSSNYGYT
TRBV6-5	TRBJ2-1	ASRLAGLSYNEQF
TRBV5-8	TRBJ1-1	ASSWDFYEAF
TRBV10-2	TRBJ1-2	ASSLGGQGSGYT
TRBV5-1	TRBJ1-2	ASSRGDYGYT
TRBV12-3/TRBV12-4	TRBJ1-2	ASSWDRTYGYT
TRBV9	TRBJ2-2	ASTVTGTTNTGELF
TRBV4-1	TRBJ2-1	ASSQEAPLEQF
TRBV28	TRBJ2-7	ASSATGIANVRYEQY
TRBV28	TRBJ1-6	ASSGGRVYSPLH
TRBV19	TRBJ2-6	ASTQIDSGANVLT
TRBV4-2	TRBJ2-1	ASSQVSRQGKKSYNEQF
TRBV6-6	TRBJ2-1	ASSRLGGLGEQF
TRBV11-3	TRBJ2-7	ASSLLSGQYEQY
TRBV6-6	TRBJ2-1	ASSYSGTLKEQF
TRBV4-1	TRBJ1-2	ASSLRGKGGYT
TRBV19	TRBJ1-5	ASSLQGGNQPQH
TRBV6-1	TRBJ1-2	ASSELKGAGYGYT
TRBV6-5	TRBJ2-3	ASRLRRDTQY
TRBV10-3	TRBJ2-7	AISERDSLGEQY
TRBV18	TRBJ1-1	ASSPSTVTMNTEAF
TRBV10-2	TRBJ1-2	ASSGGSGTNYGYT
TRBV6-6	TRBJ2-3	ASTLRRSTDTQY
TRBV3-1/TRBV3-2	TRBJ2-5	ASSQDSGRASGTQY
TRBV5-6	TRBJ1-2	ASSLAGTERTHGYT
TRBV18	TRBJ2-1	ASSPQSGGVDEQF
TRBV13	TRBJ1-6	ASRVQGSSYNSPLH
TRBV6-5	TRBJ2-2	ASSYKGGAGELF
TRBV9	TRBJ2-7	ASSLRDRGYEQY
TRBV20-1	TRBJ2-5	SVQGAQTQY
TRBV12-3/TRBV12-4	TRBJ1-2	ASSLALNYGYT
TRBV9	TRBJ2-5	ASSASGGGGFETQY
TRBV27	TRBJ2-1	ASSFAGVAYNEQF
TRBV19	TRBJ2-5	ASSIAPTGRRQETQY
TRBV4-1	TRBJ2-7	ASRSGTGAYEQY
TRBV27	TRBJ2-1	ASSFLTARSYNEQF
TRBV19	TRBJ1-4	ASSIDRGGKLF
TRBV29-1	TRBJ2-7	SVGRTTPYEQY
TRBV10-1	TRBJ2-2	ASSDHRGGAGELF
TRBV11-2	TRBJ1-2	ASSYPHRQGTNYGYT